This T cell receptor beta chain was recovered during a study of beta chain features in type 1 diabetes (dated by TCRdb to the late 2010s). At the level of the whole study: Patients and healthy donors did not differ in mean age, gender distribution, total cell number or subset yield. A total of roughly 99,000,000 sorted cells were examined across all samples, and the number of cells per subset was strongly correlated with RNA yield. In the study, TCRB repertoires of sorted circulating CD4+ T cell subsets from recently diagnosed type 1 diabetes patients were compared with those of matched healthy donors. Regulatory and stem cell-like memory subsets were isolated from only 8 patients and 8 healthy donors, whereas naive and central memory subsets came from all 28 donors. Overall results and qualifications from the work: A moderate but significant shortening of TCRB CDR3 length was observed in type 1 diabetes patients in all four CD4+ subsets. Fewer insertions and more nucleotide deletions at VDJ recombination sites were observed in patients with type 1 diabetes, implying thymic rearrangement abnormalities. Naive, central memory and regulatory TCRB repertoires appeared to be more alike among patients than among healthy donors. Because cDNA was sequenced instead of genomic DNA, activated cells with high expression could be over-represented, although the groups did not differ in activation or CD3 levels. Because the HLA sub-analyses included only small numbers of individuals, any influence of HLA type on TCRB rearrangement was left unresolved. Shorter templates might be favored by PCR, yet because patient and control samples were amplified and corrected together, any such skew would affect both groups equally.

Of note for this clone: Its antigen is still unknown. No much larger clone is present one base from it, and per-base qualities are unavailable.

From each donor, a single peripheral blood sample of about 120 mL on average was drawn into heparinised tubes. A BD FACSAria II was used to sort naive, central memory, regulatory and stem cell-like memory CD4+ T cells with a panel that included CD45RO, CCR7, CD25, CD127, CD95 and CD27. A purity above 95% was achieved for all sorted populations. Right away, PBMCs were isolated by Lymphoprep density gradient centrifugation and were stained directly, with no culture step. So that batch effects would be minimized, each experiment stained and sorted samples in pairs, pairing one healthy donor with one patient. The germline V gene provides CDR1 SNHLY and CDR2 FYNNEI. Deletion took 5 bases off V and 3 bases off J, with a span of 11 bases between the germline ends. Counted from cysteine to phenylalanine, this CDR3 has 14 amino acids. The CDR3 DNA has 42 bases and is translated from base 1. The entire amount of isolated RNA was reverse transcribed using the High Capacity cDNA Reverse Transcription Kit, so the sequenced TCRB transcripts were expressed ones. Deep immunoSEQ sequencing was performed on naive, central memory and regulatory T cell samples, with an average of roughly 3.5 million total reads per sample. After sorted cells were lysed in RLT buffer, RNA was extracted with DNase-treated RNeasy Micro or Mini kits, with the choice depending on cell number. Each cell subset was processed separately to prevent cross-contamination, with patient and healthy donor samples processed together. TCRB sequences were amplified from cDNA with the immunoSEQ multiplex PCR, producing 87-bp fragments spanning the CDR3 region. Amplicons were sequenced on the Illumina HiSeq platform. The paper's data handling went like this. PCR bias was corrected computationally using synthetic template baselines, and reads within Hamming distance 2 were collapsed, with unmergeable singletons discarded. Reads were aligned against IMGT so that V, D and J genes, CDR3 length and insertions or deletions at six rearrangement sites could be assigned. Clonotype counts were normalized to sorted cell number within each subset before computing true diversity and Gini coefficients with the tcR R package. The overlap coefficient, calculated on TCRB nucleotide sequences, was used to measure repertoire sharing. Out-of-frame TCRB sequences from naive cells were analyzed as a proxy for the pre-selection repertoire. TCRdb mirrors the immuneACCESS table, restricted to in-frame sequences. Some clones are absent from its copies; in checked studies, under half trace to an unresolved V gene, and the reason for the others is unknown. V and J calls and clone size follow that table, whereas D and trimming were derived from the DNA. The sample data list some 250,000 clones, and around 13% of these were observed just once. The ten largest clonotypes hold approximately 0.018% of the sample.

The receptor chain draws on TRBV2 and TRBJ2-1; the D segment cannot be called with confidence. This sequence originates from a man aged 30 to 45 with type 1 diabetes. The sample comprised naive CD4+ T cells from blood. In light of the paper, this sample's cell subset or site label describes: true naive CD4+ T cells. Here is the DNA: TGTGCCAGCAGTCCGTTAGCTGACTACAATGAGCAGTTCTTC. Its protein product is CASSPLADYNEQFF.